Following are 32 T cell receptor beta chains from one sample sequenced in a study of blood T cell repertoires in COVID-19 (TCRdb year 2020). Libraries were constructed by the immunoSEQ multiplex PCR assay. The table comes from immuneACCESS by way of TCRdb, which keeps in-frame sequences with V and J called. Part of the clones is missing from these tables; in studies checked, under half for an unresolved V gene and the rest for unknown reasons. This sample holds about 100,000 clones; 88% were observed only once. The ten largest clones represent roughly 6.6% of the sample. The sample comprised peripheral blood. The receptors here all came from a man aged 45-65 years with active or convalescent COVID-19.

This chain joins TRBV29-1 and TRBJ2-5, with 8 bases identical to TRBD1. The CDR3 is 15 residues long. The J segment lost 3 bases and the V segment lost 6 bases, leaving 12 bases of the junction unmatched. CDR1 is SQVTM and CDR2 is ANQGSEA in the germline V gene. Here the CDR3 reads CSVGSLQGVKETQYF. CDR3 in DNA: TGCAGCGTCGGAAGCCTACAGGGGGTGAAAGAGACCCAGTACTTC.

The chain uses TRBV20-1 and TRBJ2-3; D might be TRBD2 (5 bases). Trimming shortened V by 3 bases and J by 0 bases, and 16 bases separated the two germline ends. From germline, CDR1 is DFQATT and CDR2 SNEGSKA (reference sequence). This CDR3 comprises 16 residues. For the CDR3, the DNA is TGCAGTGCTAGTCCCCGCGCTAGCAGAAGCACAGATACGCAGTATTTT. Translated: CSASPRASRSTDTQYF.

V and J are TRBV25-1 and TRBJ1-5; TRBD1 is a possible D gene (6 bases). Germline loops: CDR1 MGHDK, CDR2 SYGVNS. V lost 3 bases and J lost 5, with 8 bases in between. The CDR3 has 13 residues. DNA of the CDR3: TGTGCCAGCAGTGACAGGGGCCATCAGCCCCAGCATTTT. Amino acids: CASSDRGHQPQHF.

This chain connects TRBV2 to TRBJ2-1; D possibly corresponds to TRBD1 (6 bases). Germline CDR1 reads SNHLY; CDR2 reads FYNNEI. Trimming removed 2 bases from V and 11 bases from J, with 13 bases in between. The CDR3 runs to 13 residues. CDR3 sequence: CASSETGLYKQFF. CDR3 nucleotides: TGTGCCAGCAGTGAAACAGGGCTGTATAAGCAGTTCTTC.

This chain links TRBV7-9 with TRBJ2-2; D uncertain. CDR1 and CDR2 (germline): SEHNR, FQNEAQ (reference sequence). Trimming took 1 base from V and 5 from J, leaving 5 bases between them. There are 13 residues in the CDR3. CDR3 in DNA: TGTGCCAGCAGCTTAGTCCAAACCGGGGAGCTGTTTTTT. This codes for CASSLVQTGELFF.

The V call is TRBV7-8, the J call TRBJ1-1; 10 bases are shared with TRBD1. The CDR3 length is 15 residues. The germline CDR1 and CDR2 sequences are SGHVS and FQNEAQ. V lost 5 bases to trimming and J lost 4 bases; unmatched junction nucleotides: 7. CDR3 DNA: TGTGCCAGCAGCGAAAGGGACAGGGGAGCCACTGAAGCTTTCTTT. It specifies CASSERDRGATEAFF.

This rearrangement joins TRBV10-3 to TRBJ2-5, with D unresolved. Trimming left V 2 bases short and J 1 base short, with 11 bases between. CDR1 is ENHRY, CDR2 SYGVKD, per germline. The CDR3 has 15 residues. This chain's CDR3 is CAISETTNFQETQYF. The CDR3, as DNA: TGTGCCATCAGTGAGACCACAAATTTCCAAGAGACCCAGTACTTC.

The chain uses TRBV5-1 and TRBJ2-7, with TRBD2 matching over 11 bases. CDR1 SGHRS and CDR2 YFSETQ come from the germline V gene. This CDR3 contains 15 residues. V was pared by 1 base and J by 7 bases, with 7 bases of the junction left unmatched. In DNA form, the CDR3 reads TGCGCCAGCAGCTTGTCTAGCGGGAGGCAAACGGAGCAGTACTTC. This translates into CASSLSSGRQTEQYF.

This clone appeared once. V and J are TRBV2 and TRBJ2-2, with 8 nucleotides matching TRBD1. The CDR3 is 15 amino acids. Germline V CDR1 and CDR2: SNHLY, FYNNEI. Trimming removed 7 bases from V and 7 bases from J; junction bases left unmatched: 11. CDR3 in DNA: TGTGCCAGCATTTTCGGACAGGGTGACGGCGGGGAGCTGTTTTTT. It encodes CASIFGQGDGGELFF.

The V gene is TRBV3-1 (or the pseudogene TRBV3-2), the J gene TRBJ2-3, with TRBD2 matching 11 bases. There are 17 residues in the CDR3. CDR1 and CDR2 from the germline V gene are LGHDT and YNNKEL (reference sequence). With V trimmed by 4 bases and J by 2 bases, 8 bases remained unmatched. This chain's CDR3 is CASSPRLAGLPTDTQYF. The CDR3 DNA is TGTGCCAGCAGCCCGCGACTAGCGGGACTCCCCACAGATACGCAGTATTTT.

This clone was seen a single time. The chain combines TRBV3-1 (or the pseudogene TRBV3-2) with TRBJ1-1; TRBD1 matches 8 bases. Per the germline V gene, CDR1 is LGHDT and CDR2 is YNNKEL (reference sequence). V shed 1 base and J 9 bases; nucleotides not matched to a gene: 4. The length of the CDR3 is 13 residues. CDR3 coding DNA: TGTGCCAGCAGCCAAGGACAGGGGTTAAAAGCTTTCTTT. It is translated as CASSQGQGLKAFF.

This sequence joins TRBV14 and TRBJ1-3, with 9 bases aligning to TRBD1. The CDR3 runs to 16 residues. Germline V lookup: CDR1 SGHDN, CDR2 FVKESK. Unmatched junction bases numbered 4, after V lost 1 base and J lost 3 bases. CDR3 in DNA: TGTGCCAGCAGCCAAGTACAGGGGGCACGTGGAAACACCATATATTTT. Its translation: CASSQVQGARGNTIYF.

The chain has TRBV7-2 and TRBJ1-1; D ambiguous. V was pared by 5 bases and J by 3 bases, with 19 bases between. Germline values: CDR1 SGHTA, CDR2 FQGNSA. CDR3 length: 16 residues. In nucleotides, the CDR3 is TGTGCCAGCAGCCCAGGCGTCGTTATAGTTTACACTGAAGCTTTCTTT. Its protein product is CASSPGVVIVYTEAFF.

This chain's CDR3 is CASSTGTDLYGYTF. The CDR3 DNA reads TGTGCCAGCAGTACGGGGACAGACCTCTATGGCTACACCTTC. The rearrangement joins TRBV28 to TRBJ1-2; 7 nucleotides match TRBD1. Germline V CDR1 and CDR2: MDHEN, SYDVKM. After removal of 5 bases from V and 4 bases from J, the junction contained 7 bases not matched to a gene. The length of the CDR3 is 14 residues.

The V gene is TRBV5-6, the J gene TRBJ2-3; TRBD2 might be the D (6 bases). CDR1 SGHDT and CDR2 YYEEEE come from the germline V gene. This CDR3 spans 16 amino acids. Deletions cut 1 base from V and 0 bases from J, with 12 bases between. CDR3 region: CASSLRGVTSTDTQYF. The CDR3 DNA is TGTGCCAGCAGCTTGCGCGGGGTAACTAGCACAGATACGCAGTATTTT.

This clone was observed a few times. The J gene is TRBJ1-1, the V gene TRBV29-1; D is perhaps TRBD1 (6 bases). CDR3 length: 13 residues. Germline CDR1 reads SQVTM; CDR2 reads ANQGSEA. Trimming stripped 3 bases from V and 1 base from J, with 9 bases between. This CDR3 is CSVDRGGNTEAFF. The CDR3 coding sequence is TGCAGCGTTGATAGGGGGGGGAACACTGAAGCTTTCTTT.

Only a few counts were recorded for this clone. This sequence joins TRBV11-2 and TRBJ1-3; 11 bases map to TRBD1. Germline CDR1 reads SGHAT; CDR2 reads FQNNGV. The length of the CDR3 is 15 residues. V trimming: 5 bases; J trimming: 7 bases; junction bases outside the gene matches: 7. CDR3 sequence: CASSTRTGGENTIYF. DNA for the CDR3: TGTGCCAGCAGCACTCGGACAGGGGGCGAGAACACCATATATTTT.

This chain uses TRBV5-1 with TRBJ2-2; 10 nucleotides align to TRBD1. V shed 4 bases, J shed 5 bases, and the junction held 2 bases outside the gene matches. From germline, CDR1 is SGHRS and CDR2 YFSETQ. CDR3 size: 14 residues. The CDR3 DNA reads TGCGCCAGCAGCGTGGGACAGGGGACCGGGGAGCTGTTTTTT. It codes for CASSVGQGTGELFF.

The chain links TRBV6-5 to TRBJ1-5, with 8 bases identical to TRBD1. The CDR3 length is 15 residues. Germline trimming cut 6 bases from V and 3 bases from J; bases unmatched to any gene: 7. The germline gives CDR1 MNHEY, CDR2 SVGAGI. The CDR3 DNA follows: TGTGCCAGCAGACCGACAGGGGCCCCCAATCAGCCCCAGCATTTT. Amino acids: CASRPTGAPNQPQHF.

This chain links TRBV5-8 with TRBJ1-1, with TRBD1 matching 9 bases. J gave up 0 bases and V 4 bases, and 4 bases lay outside the gene matches. The CDR3 totals 15 residues. Germline CDR1 and CDR2: SGHTS and YDEGEE. CDR3: CASSRGTGMNTEAFF. DNA of the CDR3: TGTGCCAGCAGCCGAGGGACAGGGATGAACACTGAAGCTTTCTTT.

This rearrangement joins TRBV6-6 to TRBJ2-7, with 8 bases fitting TRBD1. Looked up from germline, CDR1 is MNHNY and CDR2 is SVGAGI (reference sequence). The V segment lost 8 bases and the J segment 1 base; nucleotides outside the gene matches: 13. This CDR3 region has 16 residues. This CDR3 reads CASALNPRDRSYEQYF. CDR3 DNA: TGTGCCAGCGCCTTGAACCCCCGGGACAGGTCCTACGAGCAGTACTTC.

The genes are TRBV13 and TRBJ1-3; no clear D. The germline V and J ends were trimmed by 5 bases and 1 base, with 12 bases remaining between them. Looked up from germline, CDR1 is PRHDT and CDR2 is FYEKMQ (reference sequence). The CDR3 contains 15 residues. CDR3 protein: CASSLTGRSGNTIYF. The CDR3 nucleotides are TGTGCCAGCAGCCTCACCGGGAGATCTGGAAACACCATATATTTT. Complete variable domain (other parts from reference TRBV13 and TRBJ1-3): AAGVIQSPRHLIKEKRETATLKCYPIPRHDTVYWYQQGPGQDPQFLISFYEKMQSDKGSIPDRFSAQQFSDYHSELNMSSLELGDSALYFCASSLTGRSGNTIYFGEGSWLTVV.

V gene TRBV2 combines with J gene TRBJ1-3; 7 bases are shared with TRBD1. From germline, CDR1 is SNHLY and CDR2 FYNNEI. The CDR3 extends over 15 amino acids. Trimming removed 5 bases from V and 3 bases from J; junction bases left unmatched: 7. Here the CDR3 reads CASSKEGADGNTIYF. The CDR3 nucleotides read TGTGCCAGCAGTAAAGAGGGGGCAGATGGAAACACCATATATTTT. Full variable domain (rest looked up from reference TRBV2 and TRBJ1-3): EPEVTQTPSHQVTQMGQEVILRCVPISNHLYFYWYRQILGQKVEFLVSFYNNEISEKSEIFDDQFSVERPDGSNFTLKIRSTKLEDSAMYFCASSKEGADGNTIYFGEGSWLTVV.

The chain combines TRBV25-1 with TRBJ2-1, with TRBD2 matching over 7 bases. With 0 bases clipped from V and 7 bases from J, the junction kept 0 bases outside the gene matches. The CDR3 is made up of 13 amino acids. CDR1 is MGHDK and CDR2 is SYGVNS in the germline V gene. The CDR3 region has the DNA TGTGCCAGCAGTGAATACGGGGGGAATGAGCAGTTCTTC. Protein sequence: CASSEYGGNEQFF.

This chain's CDR3 is CASSLNRGHYGYTF. CDR3 in DNA: TGTGCCAGCAGCTTAAACAGGGGGCACTATGGCTACACCTTC. The V call is TRBV7-2, the J call TRBJ1-2, with TRBD1 matching over 9 bases. This CDR3 contains 14 residues. Looked up from germline, CDR1 is SGHTA and CDR2 is FQGNSA. Trimming took 2 bases from V and 3 from J; bases not matched to a gene: 1. Using reference TRBV7-2 and TRBJ1-2 for the parts outside the CDR3, the full variable domain is GAGVSQSPSNKVTEKGKDVELRCDPISGHTALYWYRQSLGQGLEFLIYFQGNSAPDKSGLPSDRFSAERTGGSVSTLTIQRTQQEDSAVYLCASSLNRGHYGYTFGSGTRLTVV.

This clone appeared once. The gene calls are TRBV4-2 and TRBJ1-2, with 12 bases lining up with TRBD1. With V trimmed by 7 bases and J by 5 bases, 8 bases remained unmatched. This CDR3 contains 15 residues. Germline lookup yields CDR1 LGHNA and CDR2 YNFKEQ. CDR3 bases: TGTGCCAGCAACCCCGGGACAGGGGGCGCTTATGGCTACACCTTC. Its translation is CASNPGTGGAYGYTF.

The V gene is TRBV5-1, the J gene TRBJ1-1; D call uncertain. This CDR3 is 14 amino acids long. The ends were cut back, 1 base at V and 2 bases at J, with 9 bases in the middle. Germline values: CDR1 SGHRS, CDR2 YFSETQ. CDR3: CASSLLAVNTEAFF. As DNA, the CDR3 is TGCGCCAGCAGCTTGTTGGCAGTCAACACTGAAGCTTTCTTT.

V and J are TRBV28 and TRBJ2-2; 8 positions match TRBD2. The germline gives CDR1 MDHEN, CDR2 SYDVKM. V lost 7 bases to trimming and J lost 5 bases; unmatched junction nucleotides: 0. This CDR3 comprises 12 residues. The CDR3 protein is CASIAGTGELFF. The CDR3, as DNA: TGTGCCAGCATAGCGGGAACCGGGGAGCTGTTTTTT. The full variable domain, its missing parts supplied by reference TRBV28 and TRBJ2-2, is DVKVTQSSRYLVKRTGEKVFLECVQDMDHENMFWYRQDPGLGLRLIYFSYDVKMKEKGDIPEGYSVSREKKERFSLILESASTNQTSMYLCASIAGTGELFFGEGSRLTVL.

The rearrangement links TRBV19 to TRBJ2-3, with D perhaps TRBD2 (6 bases). Germline V CDR1 and CDR2: LNHDA, SQIVND (reference sequence). V was shortened by 4 bases and J by 7 bases, with 15 bases between the two germline ends. This CDR3 contains 14 residues. In DNA form, the CDR3 reads TGTGCCAGTAGTAGTGGAGGGATCGGATATACGCAGTATTTT. This gives the protein CASSSGGIGYTQYF. Full variable domain (remainder filled in from reference TRBV19 and TRBJ2-3): DGGITQSPKYLFRKEGQNVTLSCEQNLNHDAMYWYRQDPGQGLRLIYYSQIVNDFQKGDIAEGYSVSREKKESFPLTVTSAQKNPTAFYLCASSSGGIGYTQYFGPGTRLTVL.

The J gene is TRBJ1-2, the V gene TRBV5-6; tentatively, D is TRBD1 (6 bases). CDR1 and CDR2 from the germline V gene are SGHDT and YYEEEE. This CDR3 is built from 13 residues. V lost 4 bases and J lost 2, with 9 bases in between. The CDR3 DNA is TGTGCCAGCAGCCCCGGACAGAACTATGGCTACACCTTC. Its protein product is CASSPGQNYGYTF.

The V call is TRBV4-3, the J call TRBJ1-4, with 8 positions matching TRBD1. After removal of 0 bases from V and 7 bases from J, the junction contained 10 bases not matched to a gene. CDR1 is LGHNA, CDR2 YSLEER, per germline. This CDR3 has 17 amino acids. The CDR3 bases are TGCGCCAGCAGCCAAGACTTAGGACAGGGCGGGAGTGAAAAACTGTTTTTT. This sequence encodes CASSQDLGQGGSEKLFF.

The genes are TRBV20-1 and TRBJ1-1, with a tentative D call TRBD1 (5 bases). With 3 bases removed from V and 3 bases from J, the gap between germline ends came to 14 bases. Germline V CDR1 and CDR2: DFQATT, SNEGSKA (reference sequence). The CDR3 consists of 14 residues. The CDR3 reads CSASGQGGDTEAFF. For the CDR3, the DNA is TGCAGTGCTAGTGGTCAGGGTGGAGACACTGAAGCTTTCTTT.